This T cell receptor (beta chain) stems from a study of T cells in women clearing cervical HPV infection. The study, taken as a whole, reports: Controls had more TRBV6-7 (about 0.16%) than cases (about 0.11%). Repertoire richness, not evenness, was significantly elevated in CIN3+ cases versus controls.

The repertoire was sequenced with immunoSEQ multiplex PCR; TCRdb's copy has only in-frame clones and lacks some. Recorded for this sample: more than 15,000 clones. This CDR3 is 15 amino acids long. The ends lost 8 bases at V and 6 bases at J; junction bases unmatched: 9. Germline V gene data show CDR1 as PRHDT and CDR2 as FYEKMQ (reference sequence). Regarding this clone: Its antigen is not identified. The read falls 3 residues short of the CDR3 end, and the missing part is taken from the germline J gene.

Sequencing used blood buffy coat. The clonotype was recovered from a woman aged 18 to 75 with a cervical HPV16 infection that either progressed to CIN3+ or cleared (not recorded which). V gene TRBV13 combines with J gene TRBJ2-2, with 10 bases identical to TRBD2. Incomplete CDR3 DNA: TGTGCCAGCGAGCGGGGGGGCTCGGTTTCCGGGGAG. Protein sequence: CASERGGSVSGE. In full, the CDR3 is CASERGGSVSGELFF.